The clone carrying this T cell receptor beta chain was seen more than once but under ten times. The sample is drawn from a study of T-cell memory formation after mild COVID-19. In TCRdb, the 5' RACE reads were re-called with MiXCR into one record per CDR3 protein. The table records about 140,000 distinct CDR3 sequences, about 5.5% of them present only once. V lost 1 base to trimming and J lost 6 bases, with 13 bases between them. The CDR3 covers 14 residues. Sequenced: PBMCs or a T cell subset sorted from them (not recorded which). This clonotype originated in an adult woman who had mild COVID-19 (a few samples of this study predate the infection). Cell type and time point are not known. The rearrangement joins TRBV12-3 or TRBV12-4 to TRBJ2-7; D is undetermined. In nucleotides, the CDR3 is TGTGCCAGCAGTTTAGGGCCGCGTGTCTCCGAGCAGTACTTC. Protein sequence: CASSLGPRVSEQYF.